A selection of T cell receptor beta chains follows, all from one sample in a study of shared clonotypes between healthy human individuals. The table came from immunoSEQ multiplex PCR; TCRdb's copy has only in-frame clones and leaves some out. This table has about 2 million clones, about 95% appearing once. Sequenced input: naive CD8+ T cells sorted from blood. The origin of the receptors is a young man in good health. Each CDR3 is given with its conserved first and last residue. Some rows mark clone size as missing; the rest say once, few, many or name a class of expanded clone.

>.|TRBJ2-3|TRBV10-3
CAISESSSTDTQYF
>once|TRBJ2-1|TRBV6-6
CASSGSGVYNEQFF
>.|TRBJ2-7|TRBV28
CASTTPGAYEQYF
>.|TRBJ2-4|TRBV27
CASSFSRDRNIQYF
>once|TRBJ2-2|TRBV2
CASSYLQGAGELFF
>.|TRBJ1-1|TRBV4-1
CASRGAGLRRAFF
>.|TRBJ2-1|TRBV7-2
CASSLVGGYEQFF
>.|TRBJ1-3|TRBV4-3
CASSQDLGAPGNTIYF
>.|TRBJ2-7|TRBV13
CASSSDTYEQYF
>.|TRBJ1-2|TRBV9
CASSVGQGAVYGYTF
>.|TRBJ2-7|TRBV11-2
CASSYGQSLAYEQYF
>.|TRBJ2-2|TRBV5-4
CASSLMVGAGELFF
>.|TRBJ1-2|TRBV11-2
CASSLLQENYGYTF
>.|TRBJ2-7|TRBV11-2
CASSPAGNYEQYF
>.|TRBJ2-1|TRBV6-6
CASSYSLGQSYNEQFF
>.|TRBJ1-1|TRBV6-5
CASSTSGSEAFF
>.|TRBJ2-7|TRBV5-1
CASSLPAAYEQYF
>.|TRBJ1-4|TRBV5-8
CASSLEQYNEKLFF
>.|TRBJ2-3|TRBV5-1
CASSLVPSGGYTDTQYF
>.|TRBJ2-7|TRBV4-1
CASSPWGTVSYEQYF
>.|TRBJ2-7|TRBV7-9
CASSFEDKTYEQYF
>.|TRBJ1-6|TRBV19
CASKDYNSPLHF
>.|TRBJ1-1|TRBV11-2
CASRGGGELNTEAFF
>once|TRBJ2-3|TRBV2
CASAGQGTSTDTQYF
>.|TRBJ2-2|TRBV4-3
CASSQLMMTGPNTGELFF
>.|TRBJ2-3|TRBV25-1
CASSGLITDTQYF
>once|TRBJ2-5|TRBV21-1
CASSKEVLQETQYF
>.|TRBJ1-5|TRBV19
CASAPGQGGSNQPQHF
>few|TRBJ1-6|TRBV7-9
CASSFSDSPLHF
>.|TRBJ2-2|TRBV5-4
CASSALSGDPGELFF
>.|TRBJ1-2|TRBV13
CASSYQGTGGNYGYTF
>.|TRBJ2-1|TRBV7-9
CASSLLAHSYNEQFF
>.|TRBJ1-2|TRBV9
CASSVAYRTGGIDENYGYTF
>.|TRBJ2-7|TRBV4-1
CASSPARTGSSYEQYF
>.|TRBJ1-3|TRBV4-1
CASSQERLSGNTIYF
>.|TRBJ1-6|TRBV5-1
CASSLGVGGLNSPLHF
>.|TRBJ2-7|TRBV5-1
CASSLRPPYEQYF
>.|TRBJ1-1|TRBV29-1
CSATPGPTEAFF
>.|TRBJ1-4|TRBV6-6
CASSYRDTGVDEKLFF
>.|TRBJ1-2|TRBV15
CATSRDILGGNYGYTF
>.|TRBJ1-2|TRBV9
CASGTGYNYGYTF